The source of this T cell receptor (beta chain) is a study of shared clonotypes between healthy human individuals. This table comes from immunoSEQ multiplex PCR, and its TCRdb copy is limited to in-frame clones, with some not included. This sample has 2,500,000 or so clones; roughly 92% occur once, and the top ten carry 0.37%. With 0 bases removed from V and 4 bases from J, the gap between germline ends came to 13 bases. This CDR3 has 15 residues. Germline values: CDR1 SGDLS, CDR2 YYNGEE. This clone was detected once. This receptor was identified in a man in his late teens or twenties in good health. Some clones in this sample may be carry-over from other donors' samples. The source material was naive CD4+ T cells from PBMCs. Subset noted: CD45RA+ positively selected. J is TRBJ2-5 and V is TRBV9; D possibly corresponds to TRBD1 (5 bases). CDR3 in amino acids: CASSVGPLRAETQYF. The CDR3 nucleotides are TGTGCCAGCAGCGTAGGCCCCCTCAGGGCAGAGACCCAGTACTTC.